These 17 T cell receptor beta chains were sequenced from one sample in a study of blood T cell repertoires in COVID-19. TCRdb's copy holds only in-frame clones and misses some; the assay was immunoSEQ multiplex PCR. The sample includes under 300,000 clones, about 90% of them seen just once. The source material was peripheral blood. These receptor sequences come from a man in his fifties or sixties with acute or convalescent COVID-19.

This clone has only one observation. The chain has TRBV28 and TRBJ2-7; 7 nucleotides align to TRBD2. The ends lost 3 bases at V and 0 bases at J; junction bases unmatched: 14. The CDR3 is 18 amino acids. The germline V gene has CDR1 MDHEN and CDR2 SYDVKM. CDR3 region: CASSFISGGRQLSYEQYF. The CDR3 region has the DNA TGTGCCAGCAGTTTCATATCGGGGGGACGGCAACTCTCCTACGAGCAGTACTTC.

V usage is TRBV19 and J usage is TRBJ2-1; TRBD2 matches 8 bases. V shed 9 bases and J 8 bases; nucleotides not matched to a gene: 12. Per germline, CDR1 LNHDA and CDR2 SQIVND (reference sequence). The CDR3 is made up of 14 amino acids. The DNA of the CDR3 is TGTGCCAGCAGTGCCCGGGAGGGCCGAGATGAGCAGTTCTTC. It specifies CASSAREGRDEQFF.

The table lists this clone with a few counts. The rearrangement joins TRBV28 to TRBJ1-3, with D maybe TRBD1 (6 bases). This CDR3 is 17 amino acids long. V shed 5 bases and J shed 3 bases, with 20 bases lying between them. The V gene's germline CDR1 is MDHEN and CDR2 SYDVKM. CDR3 region: CASSPPQGSMGGNTIYF. The CDR3 DNA follows: TGTGCCAGCAGTCCCCCACAGGGAAGTATGGGTGGAAACACCATATATTTT.

The chain recombines TRBV6-2 or TRBV6-3 with TRBJ2-7; 12 bases match TRBD2. After removal of 5 bases from V and 7 bases from J, the junction contained 9 bases not matched to a gene. Germline CDR1 MNHEY, CDR2 SVGEGT. The CDR3 contains 15 residues. CDR3 residues: CASSRLAGEYGEQYF. CDR3 in DNA: TGTGCCAGCAGTCGACTAGCGGGAGAGTACGGAGAGCAGTACTTC.

The chain has TRBV28 and TRBJ2-5, with 7 bases matching TRBD2. This CDR3 is built from 15 residues. In germline, CDR1 is MDHEN, CDR2 SYDVKM. The V segment lost 6 bases and the J segment 3 bases; nucleotides outside the gene matches: 10. CDR3 residues: CASSPAGVGEETQYF. The DNA for the CDR3 is TGTGCCAGCAGCCCCGCGGGAGTGGGAGAAGAGACCCAGTACTTC.

The V and J genes are TRBV4-3 and TRBJ1-1, with TRBD1 matching over 7 bases. This CDR3 is 14 amino acids long. J was trimmed by 5 bases and V by 1 base; bases with no gene match: 4. Germline-derived CDR1 and CDR2 are LGHNA and YSLEER. The CDR3 protein is CASSQVGGRTEAFF. The CDR3, as DNA: TGCGCCAGCAGCCAAGTAGGGGGCCGGACTGAAGCTTTCTTT.

The chain links TRBV5-1 to TRBJ2-2; TRBD2 agrees at 13 bases. CDR3 length: 17 residues. Germline V CDR1 and CDR2: SGHRS, YFSETQ. Germline trimming cut 1 base from V and 8 bases from J; bases unmatched to any gene: 8. The CDR3 is CASSLRSGLAGAGELFF. CDR3 DNA: TGCGCCAGCAGCTTGCGGTCCGGACTAGCGGGAGCGGGGGAGCTGTTTTTT. Looking up the rest from reference TRBV5-1 and TRBJ2-2 gives the full variable domain: KAGVTQTPRYLIKTRGQQVTLSCSPISGHRSVSWYQQTPGQGLQFLFEYFSETQRNKGNFPGRFSGRQFSNSRSEMNVSTLELGDSALYLCASSLRSGLAGAGELFFGEGSRLTVL.

The chain uses TRBV18 and TRBJ2-7; 11 nucleotides agree with TRBD1. The CDR3 is 17 amino acids. Losses at the gene ends were 1 base for V and 7 bases for J; bases not matched to a gene: 12. Germline loops: CDR1 KGHSH, CDR2 LQKENI. CDR3 DNA sequence: TGTGCCAGCTCACCACGAGCCGGGACAGGGGGATCAGAAGAGCAGTACTTC. It is translated as CASSPRAGTGGSEEQYF.

This clone was observed a few times. V usage is TRBV11-3 and J usage is TRBJ2-7; D not certain. Germline-derived CDR1 and CDR2 are SGHNT and YENEEA. This CDR3 spans 14 amino acids. Between the trimmed V and J ends, which lost 5 bases and 2 bases, there was a span of 13 bases. CDR3 in DNA: TGTGCCAGCAGCCCCTATGCCGCGCCCTACGAGCAGTACTTC. Encoded protein: CASSPYAAPYEQYF.

This clone appeared once. This sequence joins TRBV11-2 and TRBJ2-1; 13 bases map to TRBD2. Germline V lookup: CDR1 SGHAT, CDR2 FQNNGV. Trimming took 5 bases from V and 8 from J; bases not matched to a gene: 6. This CDR3 region has 15 residues. The DNA for the CDR3 is TGTGCCAGCAGCCTCGGACTAGCGGGAGTGGATGAGCAGTTCTTC. It encodes CASSLGLAGVDEQFF.

The chain couples TRBV9 to TRBJ1-2; 9 bases line up with TRBD1. CDR1 is SGDLS, CDR2 YYNGEE, per germline. The CDR3 totals 16 residues. Trimming at V came to 0 bases and at J to 5 bases, leaving 8 bases not matched to a gene. The CDR3 here is CASSVVVQGAGYGYTF. As DNA, the CDR3 is TGTGCCAGCAGCGTAGTAGTACAGGGGGCCGGGTATGGCTACACCTTC.

The V gene is TRBV28, the J gene TRBJ1-1, with 8 nucleotides matching TRBD1. Germline V gives CDR1 MDHEN, CDR2 SYDVKM. Trimming at V came to 5 bases and at J to 4 bases, leaving 9 bases not matched to a gene. The CDR3 consists of 15 residues. Written as DNA, the CDR3 is TGTGCCAGCAGTACCTACAGGGGGGGCGGCACTGAAGCTTTCTTT. It yields the protein CASSTYRGGGTEAFF.

The rearrangement links TRBV2 to TRBJ1-6, with 9 bases fitting TRBD1. Per germline, CDR1 SNHLY and CDR2 FYNNEI. This CDR3 spans 14 amino acids. V was pared by 7 bases and J by 6 bases, with 4 bases of the junction left unmatched. CDR3 nucleotides: TGTGCCAGCAATGGACAGGGGAGTAATTCACCCCTCCACTTT. This translates into CASNGQGSNSPLHF.

The genes are TRBV7-2 and TRBJ2-3; 7 bases are shared with TRBD2. Germline assignment: CDR1 SGHTA and CDR2 FQGNSA. CDR3 length equals 18 residues. V was clipped by 4 bases and J by 4 bases; unmatched bases: 17. CDR3 DNA sequence: TGTGCCAGCAGCTCAGCCAGCGGACTAGACCGCAGGGCAGATACGCAGTATTTT. Its translation is CASSSASGLDRRADTQYF. Drawing the rest from reference TRBV7-2 and TRBJ2-3, the complete variable domain is GAGVSQSPSNKVTEKGKDVELRCDPISGHTALYWYRQSLGQGLEFLIYFQGNSAPDKSGLPSDRFSAERTGGSVSTLTIQRTQQEDSAVYLCASSSASGLDRRADTQYFGPGTRLTVL.

The V and J genes are TRBV25-1 and TRBJ1-1; weak D call: TRBD1 (5 bases). CDR1 is MGHDK and CDR2 is SYGVNS in the germline V gene. V lost 6 bases and J lost 3, with 8 bases in between. This CDR3 spans 12 amino acids. The CDR3 region has the DNA TGTGCCAGCAGGGGAGGGGACACTGAAGCTTTCTTT. This sequence encodes CASRGGDTEAFF. The full variable domain, rest sourced from reference TRBV25-1 and TRBJ1-1, is EADIYQTPRYLVIGTGKKITLECSQTMGHDKMYWYQQDPGMELHLIHYSYGVNSTEKGDLSSESTVSRIRTEHFPLTLESARPSHTSQYLCASRGGDTEAFFGQGTRLTVV.

This chain connects TRBV5-5 to TRBJ2-1, with 7 bases lining up with TRBD2. The CDR3 runs to 15 residues. The germline CDR1 and CDR2 sequences are SGHKS and YYEKEE (reference sequence). V shed 4 bases and J 5 bases; nucleotides not matched to a gene: 9. The CDR3 protein is CASSDTLAANNEQFF. CDR3 sequence (DNA): TGTGCCAGCAGCGACACCCTAGCGGCCAACAATGAGCAGTTCTTC. Variable domain in full (rest from reference TRBV5-5 and TRBJ2-1): DAGVTQSPTHLIKTRGQQVTLRCSPISGHKSVSWYQQVLGQGPQFIFQYYEKEERGRGNFPDRFSARQFPNYSSELNVNALLLGDSALYLCASSDTLAANNEQFFGPGTRLTVL.

The J gene is TRBJ2-3, the V gene TRBV28, with 13 bases aligning to TRBD2. CDR1 is MDHEN, CDR2 SYDVKM, per germline. CDR3 size: 17 residues. V lost 5 bases and J lost 1; bases outside the gene matches: 6. As DNA, the CDR3 is TGTGCCAGCAGTGTACCGGGACTAGCGGGACGCACAGATACGCAGTATTTT. As protein: CASSVPGLAGRTDTQYF.